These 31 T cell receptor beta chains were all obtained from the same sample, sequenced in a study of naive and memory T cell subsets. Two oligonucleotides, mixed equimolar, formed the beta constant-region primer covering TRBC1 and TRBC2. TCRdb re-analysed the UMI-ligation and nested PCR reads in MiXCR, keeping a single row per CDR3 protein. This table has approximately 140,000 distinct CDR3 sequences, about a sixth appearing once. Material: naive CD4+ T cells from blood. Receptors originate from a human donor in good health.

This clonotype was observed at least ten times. The CDR3 spells CASSERYEQYF. The CDR3 bases are TGTGCCAGCAGTGAACGCTACGAGCAGTACTTC. V usage is TRBV2 and J usage is TRBJ2-7; D not certain. CDR1 is SNHLY, CDR2 FYNNEI, per germline. This CDR3 comprises 11 residues. Trimming removed 2 bases at V and 3 bases at J, with 2 bases between.

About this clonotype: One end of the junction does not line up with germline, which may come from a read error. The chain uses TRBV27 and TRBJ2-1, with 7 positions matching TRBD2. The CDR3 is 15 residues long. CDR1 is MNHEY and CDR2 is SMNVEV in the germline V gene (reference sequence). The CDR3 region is CASTQIAGGYNEQLF. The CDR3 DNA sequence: TGTGCCAGCACCCAAATAGCGGGCGGCTACAATGAGCAGCTCTTC.

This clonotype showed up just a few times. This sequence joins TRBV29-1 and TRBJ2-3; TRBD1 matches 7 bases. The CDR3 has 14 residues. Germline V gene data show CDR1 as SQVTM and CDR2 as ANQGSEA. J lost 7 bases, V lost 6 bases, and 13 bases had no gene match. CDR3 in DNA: TGCAGCGTCCAACACGGACAGGCTCCCTATACGCAGTATTTT. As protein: CSVQHGQAPYTQYF.

The CDR3 DNA sequence: TGTGCCAGCCAACAGGGGTCAGATACGCAGTATTTT. As protein: CASQQGSDTQYF. The V gene is TRBV2, the J gene TRBJ2-3; 7 nucleotides align to TRBD1. J gave up 4 bases and V 8 bases, and 3 bases lay outside the gene matches. CDR3 length: 12 amino acids. Germline assignment: CDR1 SNHLY and CDR2 FYNNEI.

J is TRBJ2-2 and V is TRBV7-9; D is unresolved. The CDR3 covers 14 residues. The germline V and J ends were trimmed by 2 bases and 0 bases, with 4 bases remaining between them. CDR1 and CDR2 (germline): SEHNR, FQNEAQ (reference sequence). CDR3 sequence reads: CASSLLANTGELFF. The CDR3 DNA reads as TGTGCCAGCAGCTTACTAGCGAACACCGGGGAGCTGTTTTTT.

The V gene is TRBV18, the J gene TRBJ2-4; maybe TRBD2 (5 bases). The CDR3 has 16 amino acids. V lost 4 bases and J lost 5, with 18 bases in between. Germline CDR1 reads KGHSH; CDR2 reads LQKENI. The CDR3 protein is CASSRASPGGENIQYF. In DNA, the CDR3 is TGTGCCAGCTCACGGGCCTCTCCCGGAGGTGAAAACATTCAGTACTTC. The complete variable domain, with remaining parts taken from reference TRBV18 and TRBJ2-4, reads NAGVMQNPRHLVRRRGQEARLRCSPMKGHSHVYWYRQLPEEGLKFMVYLQKENIIDESGMPKERFSAEFPKEGPSILRIQQVVRGDSAAYFCASSRASPGGENIQYFGAGTRLSVL.

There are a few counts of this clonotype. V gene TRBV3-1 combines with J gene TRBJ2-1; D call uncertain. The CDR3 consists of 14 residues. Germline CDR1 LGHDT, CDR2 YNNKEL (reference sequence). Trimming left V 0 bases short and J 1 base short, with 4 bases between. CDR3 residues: CASSQDPSYNEQFF. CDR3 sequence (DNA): TGTGCCAGCAGCCAAGACCCATCCTACAATGAGCAGTTCTTC.

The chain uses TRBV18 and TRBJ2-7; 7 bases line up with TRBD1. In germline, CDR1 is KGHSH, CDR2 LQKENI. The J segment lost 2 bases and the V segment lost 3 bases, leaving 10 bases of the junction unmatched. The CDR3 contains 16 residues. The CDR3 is CASSPTGKRTAYEQYF. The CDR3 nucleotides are TGTGCCAGCTCACCGACAGGGAAGCGGACGGCCTACGAGCAGTACTTC. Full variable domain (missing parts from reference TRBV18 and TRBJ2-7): NAGVMQNPRHLVRRRGQEARLRCSPMKGHSHVYWYRQLPEEGLKFMVYLQKENIIDESGMPKERFSAEFPKEGPSILRIQQVVRGDSAAYFCASSPTGKRTAYEQYFGPGTRLTVT.

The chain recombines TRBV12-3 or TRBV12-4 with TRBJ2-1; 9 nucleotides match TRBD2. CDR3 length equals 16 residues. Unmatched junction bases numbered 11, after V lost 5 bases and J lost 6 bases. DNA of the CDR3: TGTGCCAGCAGTCCCCAGGTAGCGGGAGTCAGCAATGAGCAGTTCTTC. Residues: CASSPQVAGVSNEQFF.

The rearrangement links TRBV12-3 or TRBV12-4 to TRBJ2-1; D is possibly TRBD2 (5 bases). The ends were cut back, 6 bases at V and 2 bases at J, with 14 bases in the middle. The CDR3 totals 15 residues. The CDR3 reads CASSLPGTAYNEQFF. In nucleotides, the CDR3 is TGTGCCAGCAGCCTGCCGGGAACCGCCTACAATGAGCAGTTCTTC.

The CDR3 DNA reads as TGTGCCAGCAGGCCCTTAGGTAGCGGGAGAGCTGGGGAGCTGTTTTTT. As protein: CASRPLGSGRAGELFF. This rearrangement joins TRBV27 to TRBJ2-2, with TRBD2 matching over 9 bases. After removal of 6 bases from V and 8 bases from J, the junction contained 13 bases not matched to a gene. The germline CDR1 and CDR2 sequences are MNHEY and SMNVEV (reference sequence). The CDR3 loop spans 16 amino acids.

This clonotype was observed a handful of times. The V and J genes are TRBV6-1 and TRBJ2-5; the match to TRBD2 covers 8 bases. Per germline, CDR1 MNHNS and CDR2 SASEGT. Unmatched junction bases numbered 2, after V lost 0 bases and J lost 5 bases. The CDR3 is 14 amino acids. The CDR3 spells CASSEARGRETQYF. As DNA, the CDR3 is TGTGCCAGCAGTGAAGCGCGCGGGAGGGAGACCCAGTACTTC.

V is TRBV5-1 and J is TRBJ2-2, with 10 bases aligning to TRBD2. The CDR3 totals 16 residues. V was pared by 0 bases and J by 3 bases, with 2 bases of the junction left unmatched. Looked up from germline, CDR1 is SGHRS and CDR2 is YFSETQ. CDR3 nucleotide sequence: TGCGCCAGCAGCTTGGATAGCGGGAGGTACACCGGGGAGCTGTTTTTT. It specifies CASSLDSGRYTGELFF.

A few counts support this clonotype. CDR3 loop: CASSSGQYSNQPQHF. The CDR3 DNA sequence: TGTGCCAGCAGTTCTGGACAGTATAGCAATCAGCCCCAGCATTTT. The V and J genes are TRBV6-5 and TRBJ1-5; a possible D gene is TRBD1 (6 bases). There are 15 residues in the CDR3. Germline CDR1 and CDR2: MNHEY and SVGAGI. Trimming took 4 bases from V and 0 from J, leaving 10 bases between them.

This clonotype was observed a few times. The CDR3 here is CATSRVTGELFF. Here the CDR3 DNA reads TGTGCCACCAGCAGGGTTACCGGGGAGCTGTTTTTT. The rearrangement links TRBV15 to TRBJ2-2, with D uncertain. Trimming took 3 bases from V and 5 from J, leaving 4 bases between them. Germline loops: CDR1 LNHNV, CDR2 YYDKDF (reference sequence). The CDR3 has 12 residues. The full variable domain, its missing parts supplied by reference TRBV15 and TRBJ2-2, is DAMVIQNPRYQVTQFGKPVTLSCSQTLNHNVMYWYQQKSSQAPKLLFHYYDKDFNNEADTPDNFQSRRPNTSFCFLDIRSPGLGDTAMYLCATSRVTGELFFGEGSRLTVL.

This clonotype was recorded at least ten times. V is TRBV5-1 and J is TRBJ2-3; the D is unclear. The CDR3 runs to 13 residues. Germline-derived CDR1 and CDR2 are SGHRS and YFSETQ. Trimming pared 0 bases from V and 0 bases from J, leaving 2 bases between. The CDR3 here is CASSLGSTDTQYF. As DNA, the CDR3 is TGCGCCAGCAGCTTGGGGAGCACAGATACGCAGTATTTT.

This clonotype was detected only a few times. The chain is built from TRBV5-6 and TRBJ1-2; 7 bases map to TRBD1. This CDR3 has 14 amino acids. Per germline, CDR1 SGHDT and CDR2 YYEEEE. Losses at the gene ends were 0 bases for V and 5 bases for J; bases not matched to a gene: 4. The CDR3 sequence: CASSLGDRRYGYTF. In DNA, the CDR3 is TGTGCCAGCAGCTTGGGGGACAGAAGATATGGCTACACCTTC.

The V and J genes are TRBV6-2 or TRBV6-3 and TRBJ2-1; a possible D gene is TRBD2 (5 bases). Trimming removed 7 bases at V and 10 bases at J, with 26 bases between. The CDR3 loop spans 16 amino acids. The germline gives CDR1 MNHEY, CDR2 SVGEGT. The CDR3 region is CASKLRPSRSSGEQFF. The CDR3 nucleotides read TGTGCCAGCAAGTTACGTCCTAGCCGGAGCTCGGGAGAGCAGTTCTTC.

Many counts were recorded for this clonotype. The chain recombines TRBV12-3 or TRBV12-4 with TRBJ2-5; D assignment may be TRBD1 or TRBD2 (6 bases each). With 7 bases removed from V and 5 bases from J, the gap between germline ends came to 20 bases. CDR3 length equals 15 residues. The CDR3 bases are TGTGCCAGCACCCAACGTCCGGGGGCGCGGGAGACCCAGTACTTC. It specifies CASTQRPGARETQYF.

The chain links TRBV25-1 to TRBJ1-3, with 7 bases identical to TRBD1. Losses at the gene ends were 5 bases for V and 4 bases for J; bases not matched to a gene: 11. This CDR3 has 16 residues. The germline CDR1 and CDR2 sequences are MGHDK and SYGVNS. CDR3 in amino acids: CASSTGDSFSGNTIYF. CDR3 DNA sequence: TGTGCCAGCAGTACGGGGGACAGCTTCTCGGGAAACACCATATATTTT.

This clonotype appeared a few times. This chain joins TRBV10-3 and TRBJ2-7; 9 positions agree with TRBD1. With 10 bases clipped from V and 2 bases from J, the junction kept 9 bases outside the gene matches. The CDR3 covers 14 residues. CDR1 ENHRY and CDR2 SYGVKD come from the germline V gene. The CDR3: CATTGGKSPYEQYF. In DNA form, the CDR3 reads TGTGCCACCACAGGGGGCAAAAGCCCCTACGAGCAGTACTTC.

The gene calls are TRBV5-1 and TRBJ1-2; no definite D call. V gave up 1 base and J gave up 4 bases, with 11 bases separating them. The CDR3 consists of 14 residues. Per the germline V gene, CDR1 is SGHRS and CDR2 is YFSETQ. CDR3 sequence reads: CASSLNPASYGYTF. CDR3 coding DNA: TGCGCCAGCAGCTTGAATCCAGCCTCCTATGGCTACACCTTC.

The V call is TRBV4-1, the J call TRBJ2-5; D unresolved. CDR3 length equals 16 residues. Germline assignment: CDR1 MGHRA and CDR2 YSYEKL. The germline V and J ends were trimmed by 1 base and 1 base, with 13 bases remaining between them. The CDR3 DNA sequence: TGCGCCAGCAGCCAAGTTTTGGTCGTCGGCCAAGAGACCCAGTACTTC. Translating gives CASSQVLVVGQETQYF.

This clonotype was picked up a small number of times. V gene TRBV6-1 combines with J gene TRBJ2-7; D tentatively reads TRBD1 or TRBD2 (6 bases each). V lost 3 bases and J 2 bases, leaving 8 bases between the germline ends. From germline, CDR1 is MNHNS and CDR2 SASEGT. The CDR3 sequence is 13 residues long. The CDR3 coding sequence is TGTGCCAGCAGTGAGGGGGGCCCCTACGAGCAGTACTTC. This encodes CASSEGGPYEQYF.

The CDR3 loop is CASSRGLDYGYTF. DNA for the CDR3: TGTGCCAGCTCGCGAGGGTTGGACTATGGCTACACCTTC. This chain uses TRBV2 with TRBJ1-2; D is undetermined. The CDR3 has 13 residues. Germline CDR1 and CDR2: SNHLY and FYNNEI. The V end was cut by 8 bases, the J end by 3 bases, with 13 bases between.

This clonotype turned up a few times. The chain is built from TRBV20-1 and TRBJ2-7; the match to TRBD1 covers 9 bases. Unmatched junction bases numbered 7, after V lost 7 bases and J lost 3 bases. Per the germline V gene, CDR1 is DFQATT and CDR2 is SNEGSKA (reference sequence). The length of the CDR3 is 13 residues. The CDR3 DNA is TGCAGTGTCGGGACAGGGAATTTCTACGAGCAGTACTTC. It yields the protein CSVGTGNFYEQYF.

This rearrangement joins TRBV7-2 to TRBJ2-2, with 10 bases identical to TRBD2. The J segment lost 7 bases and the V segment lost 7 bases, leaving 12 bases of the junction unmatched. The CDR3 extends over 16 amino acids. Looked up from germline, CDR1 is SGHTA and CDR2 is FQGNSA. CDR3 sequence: CASIRAAGGTSGELFF. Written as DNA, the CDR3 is TGTGCCAGCATCCGGGCAGCGGGAGGGACGAGCGGGGAGCTGTTTTTT. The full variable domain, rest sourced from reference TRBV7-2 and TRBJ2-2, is GAGVSQSPSNKVTEKGKDVELRCDPISGHTALYWYRQSLGQGLEFLIYFQGNSAPDKSGLPSDRFSAERTGGSVSTLTIQRTQQEDSAVYLCASIRAAGGTSGELFFGEGSRLTVL.

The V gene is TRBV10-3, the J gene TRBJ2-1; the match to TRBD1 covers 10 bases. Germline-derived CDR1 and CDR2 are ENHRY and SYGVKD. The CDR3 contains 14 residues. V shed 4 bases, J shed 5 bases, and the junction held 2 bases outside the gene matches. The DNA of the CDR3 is TGTGCCATCAGTGGGACAGGGGGGGACAATGAGCAGTTCTTC. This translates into CAISGTGGDNEQFF.

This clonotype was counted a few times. CDR3 nucleotide sequence: TGTGCCAGCAGTACACAGGGTGGGGATTCACCCCTCCACTTT. Protein: CASSTQGGDSPLHF. This chain uses TRBV2 with TRBJ1-6, with TRBD1 as a possible D gene (6 bases). The CDR3 runs 14 residues. Germline V CDR1 and CDR2: SNHLY, FYNNEI. The ends were cut back, 5 bases at V and 8 bases at J, with 13 bases in the middle. The whole variable domain, remainder taken from reference TRBV2 and TRBJ1-6, is EPEVTQTPSHQVTQMGQEVILRCVPISNHLYFYWYRQILGQKVEFLVSFYNNEISEKSEIFDDQFSVERPDGSNFTLKIRSTKLEDSAMYFCASSTQGGDSPLHFGNGTRLTVT.

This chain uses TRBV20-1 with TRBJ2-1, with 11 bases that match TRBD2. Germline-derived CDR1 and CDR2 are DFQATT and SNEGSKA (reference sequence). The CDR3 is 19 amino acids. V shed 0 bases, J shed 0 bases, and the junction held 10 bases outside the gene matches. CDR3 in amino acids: CSAREWGTSGASSYNEQFF. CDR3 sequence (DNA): TGCAGTGCTAGAGAGTGGGGGACTAGCGGAGCTAGCTCCTACAATGAGCAGTTCTTC.

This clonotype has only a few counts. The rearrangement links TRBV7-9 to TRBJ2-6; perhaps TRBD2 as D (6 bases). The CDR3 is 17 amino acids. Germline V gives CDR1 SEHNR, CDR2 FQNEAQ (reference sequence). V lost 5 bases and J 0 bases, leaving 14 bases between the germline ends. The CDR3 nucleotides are TGTGCCAGCAGCCCCGCGGACGGGGGCTCTGGGGCCAACGTCCTGACTTTC. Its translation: CASSPADGGSGANVLTF.